A single sample gave rise to the 13 T cell receptor beta chains below, sequenced in a study of vaccination and CD4 T cells after COVID-19. One entry per CDR3 protein results from TCRdb running MiXCR on the PCR reads. The table has some 14,000 distinct CDR3 sequences, 69% seen once; the top ten hold less than 1.5%. Sequencing was performed on CD4+ T cells from blood, taken after SARS-CoV-2 vaccination. The receptors here all came from a human donor who had recovered from COVID-19.

Written as DNA, the CDR3 is TGCAGTGCTATTTCCGGGACAGGAACTGAAGCTTTCTTT. The encoded protein is CSAISGTGTEAFF. The rearrangement joins TRBV20-1 to TRBJ1-1; 8 bases are shared with TRBD1. V lost 4 bases to trimming and J lost 5 bases; unmatched junction nucleotides: 6. The CDR3 is made up of 13 amino acids. The germline CDR1 and CDR2 sequences are DFQATT and SNEGSKA (reference sequence).

The genes are TRBV2 and TRBJ2-7; 13 bases are shared with TRBD2. This CDR3 comprises 15 residues. The germline V gene encodes CDR1 SNHLY and CDR2 FYNNEI. The junction had 4 bases not matched to a gene; V was cut back by 4 bases and J by 4 bases. The DNA of the CDR3 is TGTGCCAGCAGTGGGTCACTAGCGGGAGGGTACGAGCAGTACTTC. Translation gives CASSGSLAGGYEQYF.

The chain joins TRBV7-9 to TRBJ2-7, with D perhaps assigned TRBD1 or TRBD2 (5 bases each). This CDR3 has 13 amino acids. Trimming pared 5 bases from V and 2 bases from J, leaving 10 bases between. The germline V gene encodes CDR1 SEHNR and CDR2 FQNEAQ (reference sequence). CDR3 amino acids: CASSAQGAYEQYF. The CDR3 region has the DNA TGTGCCAGCAGCGCCCAGGGAGCCTACGAGCAGTACTTC.

This clonotype was observed once. V usage is TRBV12-3 or TRBV12-4 and J usage is TRBJ2-3; no firm D call. The CDR3 has 13 amino acids. V lost 5 bases to trimming and J lost 5 bases, with 11 bases between them. CDR3 residues: CASSLTQRDTQYF. As DNA, the CDR3 is TGTGCCAGCAGTCTTACCCAGAGAGATACGCAGTATTTT.

The chain employs TRBV18 and TRBJ1-5, with TRBD1 identical over 8 bases. V lost 5 bases and J lost 7; bases outside the gene matches: 25. The CDR3 runs to 20 residues. Germline CDR1 reads KGHSH; CDR2 reads LQKENI. The CDR3 DNA reads TGTGCCAGCTCATCTACCCGGGGAGAGAGGGCAGGGGGCTTAGGCCAGCCCCAGCATTTT. Translation: CASSSTRGERAGGLGQPQHF. The variable domain in full, completed from reference TRBV18 and TRBJ1-5, reads NAGVMQNPRHLVRRRGQEARLRCSPMKGHSHVYWYRQLPEEGLKFMVYLQKENIIDESGMPKERFSAEFPKEGPSILRIQQVVRGDSAAYFCASSSTRGERAGGLGQPQHFGDGTRLSIL.

V and J are TRBV19 and TRBJ2-5; TRBD1 matches at 7 bases. The CDR3 runs to 14 residues. V lost 4 bases and J lost 2; bases outside the gene matches: 4. Germline V gives CDR1 LNHDA, CDR2 SQIVND (reference sequence). Here the CDR3 reads CASSNGDRQETQYF. The CDR3 region has the DNA TGTGCCAGTAGTAATGGGGACAGACAAGAGACCCAGTACTTC. The full variable domain, completed using reference TRBV19 and TRBJ2-5, is DGGITQSPKYLFRKEGQNVTLSCEQNLNHDAMYWYRQDPGQGLRLIYYSQIVNDFQKGDIAEGYSVSREKKESFPLTVTSAQKNPTAFYLCASSNGDRQETQYFGPGTRLLVL.

J is TRBJ2-3 and V is TRBV25-1; D unclear. The ends were cut back, 2 bases at V and 2 bases at J, with 5 bases in the middle. This CDR3 region has 13 residues. Germline values: CDR1 MGHDK, CDR2 SYGVNS. CDR3: CASSEMNTDTQYF. CDR3 nucleotides: TGTGCCAGCAGTGAAATGAACACAGATACGCAGTATTTT.

The chain joins TRBV20-1 to TRBJ1-3; D gene ambiguous. Trimming removed 1 base from V and 0 bases from J, with 4 bases in between. The CDR3 spans 13 residues. Germline values: CDR1 DFQATT, CDR2 SNEGSKA (reference sequence). Here the CDR3 reads CSARVFSGNTIYF. The CDR3 DNA sequence: TGCAGTGCTAGAGTTTTCTCTGGAAACACCATATATTTT.

There are a few counts of this clonotype. The chain couples TRBV20-1 to TRBJ1-5, with D possibly matching TRBD1 (5 bases). The CDR3 runs 20 residues. V was shortened by 2 bases and J by 7 bases, with 33 bases between the two germline ends. Germline V gene data show CDR1 as DFQATT and CDR2 as SNEGSKA (reference sequence). DNA of the CDR3: TGCAGTGCTAGAAAGCGTTGGGATGGCAGGGAGAAACCAGGCCGGCAGCCCCAGCATTTT. This translates into CSARKRWDGREKPGRQPQHF.

The chain is built from TRBV6-1 and TRBJ1-6, with D unclear. This CDR3 has 17 residues. With 4 bases removed from V and 6 bases from J, the gap between germline ends came to 19 bases. From germline, CDR1 is MNHNS and CDR2 SASEGT. CDR3 sequence (DNA): TGTGCCAGCAGTGGCTGGATCCCCCGGAGCGGTAATTCACCCCTCCACTTT. It yields the protein CASSGWIPRSGNSPLHF.

V is TRBV7-3 and J is TRBJ2-3, with 7 bases matching TRBD2. The CDR3 has 16 amino acids. Looked up from germline, CDR1 is SGHTA and CDR2 is FQGTGA. The V and J ends lost 4 bases and 1 base, in that order; junction bases with no gene match: 8. The CDR3 region is CASSSLGGPGTDTQYF. Here the CDR3 DNA reads TGTGCCAGCAGCTCTTTGGGAGGGCCCGGCACAGATACGCAGTATTTT.

This clonotype occurred a few times. The J gene is TRBJ2-7, the V gene TRBV6-5; possible D gene TRBD2, 5 bases. The CDR3 is 13 amino acids. Germline-derived CDR1 and CDR2 are MNHEY and SVGAGI. V gave up 2 bases and J gave up 9 bases, with 14 bases separating them. CDR3: CASSYASSYGQYF. CDR3 coding DNA: TGTGCCAGCAGTTACGCTTCTAGCTATGGGCAGTACTTC.

V usage is TRBV6-1 and J usage is TRBJ1-4, with 7 bases aligning to TRBD1. V lost 4 bases and J lost 8; bases outside the gene matches: 7. The V gene's germline CDR1 is MNHNS and CDR2 SASEGT. The CDR3 spans 14 residues. The CDR3 is CASSGGQVLEKLFF. The CDR3 DNA reads as TGTGCCAGCAGTGGAGGACAGGTTTTAGAAAAACTGTTTTTT.